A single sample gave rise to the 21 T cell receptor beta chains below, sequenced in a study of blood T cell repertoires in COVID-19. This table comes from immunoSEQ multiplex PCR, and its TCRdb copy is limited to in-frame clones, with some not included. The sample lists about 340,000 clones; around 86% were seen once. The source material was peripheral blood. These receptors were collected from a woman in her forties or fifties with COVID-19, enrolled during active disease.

As DNA, the CDR3 is TGTGCCATCAGGGCCGCGGGACTGAATCACAATGAGCAGTTCTTC. Translating it yields CAIRAAGLNHNEQFF. This sequence joins TRBV10-3 and TRBJ2-1; D is perhaps TRBD2 (6 bases). The length of the CDR3 is 15 residues. V was clipped by 6 bases and J by 5 bases, with 17 bases between them. Germline V gene sequence: CDR1 ENHRY, CDR2 SYGVKD.

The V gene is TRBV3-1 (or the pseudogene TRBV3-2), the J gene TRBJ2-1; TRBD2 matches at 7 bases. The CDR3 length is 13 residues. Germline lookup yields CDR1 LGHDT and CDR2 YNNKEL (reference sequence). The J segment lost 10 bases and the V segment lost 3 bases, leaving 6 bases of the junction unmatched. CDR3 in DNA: TGTGCCAGCAGCCATGGAGGCGGGAGAGAGCAGTTCTTC. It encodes CASSHGGGREQFF.

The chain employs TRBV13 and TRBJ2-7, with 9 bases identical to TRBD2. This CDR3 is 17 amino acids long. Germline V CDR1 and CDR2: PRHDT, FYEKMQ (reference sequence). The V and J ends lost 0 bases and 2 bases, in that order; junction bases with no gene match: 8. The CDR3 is CASSLGSGGRPAYEQYF. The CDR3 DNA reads TGTGCCAGCAGCTTAGGGAGCGGGGGGCGCCCAGCCTACGAGCAGTACTTC.

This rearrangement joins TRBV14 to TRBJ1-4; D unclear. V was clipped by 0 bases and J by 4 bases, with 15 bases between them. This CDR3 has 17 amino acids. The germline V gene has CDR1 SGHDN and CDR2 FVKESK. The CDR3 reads CASSQDAGFRNNEKLFF. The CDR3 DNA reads TGTGCCAGCAGCCAAGATGCAGGCTTTCGCAATAATGAAAAACTGTTTTTT.

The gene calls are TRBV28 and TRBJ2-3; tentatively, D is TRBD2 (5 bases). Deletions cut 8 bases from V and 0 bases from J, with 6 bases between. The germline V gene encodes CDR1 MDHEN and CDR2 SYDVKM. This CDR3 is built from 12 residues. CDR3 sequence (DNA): TGTGCCAGCGGGAGTAGCACAGATACGCAGTATTTT. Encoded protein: CASGSSTDTQYF. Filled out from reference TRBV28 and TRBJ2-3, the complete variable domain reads DVKVTQSSRYLVKRTGEKVFLECVQDMDHENMFWYRQDPGLGLRLIYFSYDVKMKEKGDIPEGYSVSREKKERFSLILESASTNQTSMYLCASGSSTDTQYFGPGTRLTVL.

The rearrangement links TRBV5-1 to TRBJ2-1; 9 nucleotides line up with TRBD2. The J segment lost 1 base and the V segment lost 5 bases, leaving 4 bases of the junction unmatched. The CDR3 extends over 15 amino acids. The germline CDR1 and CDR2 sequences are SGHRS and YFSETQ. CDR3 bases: TGCGCCAGCAGTAGCGGGAGTGGGTCCTACAATGAGCAGTTCTTC. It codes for CASSSGSGSYNEQFF. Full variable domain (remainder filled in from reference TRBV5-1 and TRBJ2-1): KAGVTQTPRYLIKTRGQQVTLSCSPISGHRSVSWYQQTPGQGLQFLFEYFSETQRNKGNFPGRFSGRQFSNSRSEMNVSTLELGDSALYLCASSSGSGSYNEQFFGPGTRLTVL.

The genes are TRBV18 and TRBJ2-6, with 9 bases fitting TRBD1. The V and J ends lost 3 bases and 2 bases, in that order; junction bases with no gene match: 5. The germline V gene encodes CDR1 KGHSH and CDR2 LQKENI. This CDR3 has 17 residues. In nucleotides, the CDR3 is TGTGCCAGCTCACCGGGACAGGGTCTCACTGGGGCCAACGTCCTGACTTTC. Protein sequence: CASSPGQGLTGANVLTF.

The CDR3 coding sequence is TGTGCCATCCTGGACAGGGGAGGCACAGATACGCAGTATTTT. Encoded protein: CAILDRGGTDTQYF. The genes are TRBV28 and TRBJ2-3, with 9 nucleotides matching TRBD1. Germline assignment: CDR1 MDHEN and CDR2 SYDVKM. V was clipped by 10 bases and J by 1 base; unmatched bases: 6. The length of the CDR3 is 14 residues.

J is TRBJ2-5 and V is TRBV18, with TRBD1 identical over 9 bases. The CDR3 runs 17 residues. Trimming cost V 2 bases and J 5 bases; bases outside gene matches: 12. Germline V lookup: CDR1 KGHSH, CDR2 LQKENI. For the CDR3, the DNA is TGTGCCAGCTCACCATGGCCCCCGGGACAGGGTAGGGAGACCCAGTACTTC. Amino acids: CASSPWPPGQGRETQYF.

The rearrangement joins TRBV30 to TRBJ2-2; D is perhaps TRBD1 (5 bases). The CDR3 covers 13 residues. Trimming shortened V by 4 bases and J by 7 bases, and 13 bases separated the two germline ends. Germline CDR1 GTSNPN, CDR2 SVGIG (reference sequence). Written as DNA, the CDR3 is TGTGCCTGGACGACCCAGGGTATCGGGGAGCTGTTTTTT. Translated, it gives CAWTTQGIGELFF.

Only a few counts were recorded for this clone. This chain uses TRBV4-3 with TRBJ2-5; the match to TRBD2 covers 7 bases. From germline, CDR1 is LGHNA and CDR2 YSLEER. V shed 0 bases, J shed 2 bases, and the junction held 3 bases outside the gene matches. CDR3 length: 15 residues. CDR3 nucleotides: TGCGCCAGCAGCCAAGATTTCGGGGGGCAAGAGACCCAGTACTTC. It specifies CASSQDFGGQETQYF.

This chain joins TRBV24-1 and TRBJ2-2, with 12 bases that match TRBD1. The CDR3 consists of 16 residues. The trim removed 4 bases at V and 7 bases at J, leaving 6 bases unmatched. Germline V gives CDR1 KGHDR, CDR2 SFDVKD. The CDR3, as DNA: TGTGCCACCAGTGACCGGGACAGGGGGCCTGACGGGGAGCTGTTTTTT. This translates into CATSDRDRGPDGELFF.

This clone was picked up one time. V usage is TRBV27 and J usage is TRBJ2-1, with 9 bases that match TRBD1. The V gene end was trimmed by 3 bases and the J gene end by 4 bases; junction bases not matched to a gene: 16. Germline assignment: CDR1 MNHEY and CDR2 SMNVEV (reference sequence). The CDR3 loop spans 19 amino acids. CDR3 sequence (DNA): TGTGCCAGCAGTTTTGGACAGGGGATGAAGGTAGCGGCATACAATGAGCAGTTCTTC. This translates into CASSFGQGMKVAAYNEQFF.

CDR3 residues: CASRQDRIVTEAFF. CDR3 nucleotide sequence: TGTGCCAGCAGGCAGGACAGAATCGTAACTGAAGCTTTCTTT. This rearrangement joins TRBV6-5 to TRBJ1-1; D may be TRBD1 (6 bases). Trimming removed 6 bases from V and 5 bases from J, with 16 bases in between. The CDR3 runs to 14 residues. Looked up from germline, CDR1 is MNHEY and CDR2 is SVGAGI.

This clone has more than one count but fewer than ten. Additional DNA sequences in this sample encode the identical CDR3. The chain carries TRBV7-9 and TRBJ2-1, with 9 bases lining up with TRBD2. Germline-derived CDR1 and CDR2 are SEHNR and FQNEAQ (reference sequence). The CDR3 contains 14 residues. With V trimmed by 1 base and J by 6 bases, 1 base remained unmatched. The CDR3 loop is CASSLGGRANEQFF. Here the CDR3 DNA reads TGTGCCAGCAGCTTAGGCGGGAGGGCCAATGAGCAGTTCTTC.

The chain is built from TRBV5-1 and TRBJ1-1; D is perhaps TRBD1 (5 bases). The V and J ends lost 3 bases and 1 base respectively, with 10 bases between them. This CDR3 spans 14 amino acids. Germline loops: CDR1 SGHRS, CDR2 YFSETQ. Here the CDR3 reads CASSSSTGNTEAFF. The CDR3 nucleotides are TGCGCCAGCAGCTCAAGTACAGGGAACACTGAAGCTTTCTTT.

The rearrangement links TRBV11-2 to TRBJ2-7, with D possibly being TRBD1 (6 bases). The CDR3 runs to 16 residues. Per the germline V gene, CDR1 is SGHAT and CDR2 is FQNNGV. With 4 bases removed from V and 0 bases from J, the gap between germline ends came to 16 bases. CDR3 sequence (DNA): TGTGCCAGCAGCTCCGTCCGGGACACCAACTCCTACGAGCAGTACTTC. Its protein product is CASSSVRDTNSYEQYF. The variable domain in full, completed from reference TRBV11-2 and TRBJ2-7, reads EAGVAQSPRYKIIEKRQSVAFWCNPISGHATLYWYQQILGQGPKLLIQFQNNGVVDDSQLPKDRFSAERLKGVDSTLKIQPAKLEDSAVYLCASSSVRDTNSYEQYFGPGTRLTVT.

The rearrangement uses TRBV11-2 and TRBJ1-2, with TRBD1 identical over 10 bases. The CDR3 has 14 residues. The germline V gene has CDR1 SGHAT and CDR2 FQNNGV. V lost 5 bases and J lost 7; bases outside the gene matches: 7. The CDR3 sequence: CASSAGTGASGYTF. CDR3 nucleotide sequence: TGTGCCAGCAGCGCCGGGACAGGGGCGAGTGGCTACACCTTC.

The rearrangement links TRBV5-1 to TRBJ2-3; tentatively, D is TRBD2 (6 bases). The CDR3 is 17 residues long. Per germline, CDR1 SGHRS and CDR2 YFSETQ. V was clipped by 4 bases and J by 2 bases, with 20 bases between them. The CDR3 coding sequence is TGCGCCAGCAGCCCCGGATGGCCCGGGAGAATCACAGATACGCAGTATTTT. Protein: CASSPGWPGRITDTQYF.

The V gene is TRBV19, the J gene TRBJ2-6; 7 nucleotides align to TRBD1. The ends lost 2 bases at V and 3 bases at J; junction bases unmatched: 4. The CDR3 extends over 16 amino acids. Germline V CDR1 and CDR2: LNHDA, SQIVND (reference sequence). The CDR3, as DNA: TGTGCCAGTAGTATATTGACAGGGCGTGGGGCCAACGTCCTGACTTTC. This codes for CASSILTGRGANVLTF.

CDR3 in DNA: TGTGCCAGCAGCCGGGACATCATGAACACTGAAGCTTTCTTT. It yields the protein CASSRDIMNTEAFF. This chain links TRBV5-8 with TRBJ1-1; TRBD1 might be the D (6 bases). The CDR3 extends over 14 amino acids. V lost 4 bases, J lost 0 bases, and 10 bases lay in between. Germline V CDR1 and CDR2: SGHTS, YDEGEE. The entire variable domain, with the rest obtained from reference TRBV5-8 and TRBJ1-1, is as follows: EAGVTQSPTHLIKTRGQQATLRCSPISGHTSVYWYQQALGLGLQFLLWYDEGEERNRGNFPPRFSGRQFPNYSSELNVNALELEDSALYLCASSRDIMNTEAFFGQGTRLTVV.